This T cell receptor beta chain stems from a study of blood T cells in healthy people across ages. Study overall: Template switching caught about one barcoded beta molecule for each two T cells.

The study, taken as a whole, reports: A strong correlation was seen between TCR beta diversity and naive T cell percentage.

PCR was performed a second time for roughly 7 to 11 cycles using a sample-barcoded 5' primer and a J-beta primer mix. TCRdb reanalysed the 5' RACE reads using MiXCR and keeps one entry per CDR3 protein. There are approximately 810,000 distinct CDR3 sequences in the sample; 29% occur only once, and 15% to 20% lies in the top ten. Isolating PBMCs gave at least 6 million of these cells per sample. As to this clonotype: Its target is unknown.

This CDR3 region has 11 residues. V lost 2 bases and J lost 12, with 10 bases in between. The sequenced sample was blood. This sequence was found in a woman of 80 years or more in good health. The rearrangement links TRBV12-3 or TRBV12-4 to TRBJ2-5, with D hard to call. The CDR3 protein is CASSLSEVEYF. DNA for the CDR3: TGTGCCAGCAGTTTATCAGAGGTGGAGTACTTC.